This T cell receptor (beta chain) appears in the sequencing data of a study of prognosis after radiotherapy for stage I lung cancer. The V end was cut by 5 bases, the J end by 6 bases, with 16 bases between. The CDR3 covers 14 residues. Germline V gene sequence: CDR1 SEHNR, CDR2 FQNEAQ (reference sequence). Two-round multiplex PCR, the amplification method, yielded TCR beta CDR3 from genomic DNA. Gene-specific TRBV and TRBJ primers were used in PCR round one. TCRdb reanalysed the multiplex PCR reads using MiXCR and keeps one entry per CDR3 protein. This sample has about 22,000 distinct CDR3 sequences, with around 40% found just once.

Sequenced here: PBMCs, sampled before or after stereotactic body radiation therapy (not recorded which). The chain couples TRBV7-9 to TRBJ1-2, with a tentative D call TRBD1 (6 bases). The clonotype originates from a donor over 45 with non-small cell lung cancer. The CDR3 reads CASSPTGIRNGYTF. CDR3 DNA: TGTGCCAGCAGCCCCACAGGGATCAGAAATGGCTACACCTTC. The variable domain in full, with the rest retrieved from reference TRBV7-9 and TRBJ1-2, is DTGVSQNPRHKITKRGQNVTFRCDPISEHNRLYWYRQTLGQGPEFLTYFQNEAQLEKSRLLSDRFSAERPKGSFSTLEIQRTEQGDSAMYLCASSPTGIRNGYTFGSGTRLTVV.